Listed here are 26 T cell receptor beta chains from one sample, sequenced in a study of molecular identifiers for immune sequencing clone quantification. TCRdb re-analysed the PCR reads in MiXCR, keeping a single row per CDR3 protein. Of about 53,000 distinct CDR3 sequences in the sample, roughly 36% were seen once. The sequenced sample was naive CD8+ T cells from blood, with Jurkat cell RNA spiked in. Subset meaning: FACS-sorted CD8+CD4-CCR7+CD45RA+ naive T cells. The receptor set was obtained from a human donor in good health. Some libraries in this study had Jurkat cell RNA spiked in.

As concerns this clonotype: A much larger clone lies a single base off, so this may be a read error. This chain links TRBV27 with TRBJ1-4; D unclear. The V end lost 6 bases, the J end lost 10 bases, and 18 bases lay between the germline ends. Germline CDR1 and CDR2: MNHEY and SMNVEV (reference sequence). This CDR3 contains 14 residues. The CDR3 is CASRLSGVRRKLFF. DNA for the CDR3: TGTGCCAGCAGGTTGTCCGGGGTTCGGAGAAAACTGTTTTTT.

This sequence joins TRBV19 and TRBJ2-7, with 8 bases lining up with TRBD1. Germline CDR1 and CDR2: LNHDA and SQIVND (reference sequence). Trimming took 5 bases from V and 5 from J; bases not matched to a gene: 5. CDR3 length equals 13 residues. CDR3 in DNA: TGTGCCAGTAGTGCCAGGACAGGGAACGAGCAGTACTTC. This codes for CASSARTGNEQYF.

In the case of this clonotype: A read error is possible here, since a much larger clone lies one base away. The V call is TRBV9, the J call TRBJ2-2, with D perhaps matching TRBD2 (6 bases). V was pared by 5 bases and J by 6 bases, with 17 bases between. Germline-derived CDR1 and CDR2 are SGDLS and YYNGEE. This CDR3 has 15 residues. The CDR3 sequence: CASRESGFDSGELFF. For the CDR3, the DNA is TGTGCCAGCAGGGAAAGCGGGTTCGACTCCGGGGAGCTGTTTTTT.

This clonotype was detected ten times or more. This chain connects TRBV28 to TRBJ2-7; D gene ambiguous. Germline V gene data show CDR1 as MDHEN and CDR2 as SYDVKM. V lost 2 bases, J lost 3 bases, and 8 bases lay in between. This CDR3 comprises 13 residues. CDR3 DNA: TGTGCCAGCAGTTTACTTCTAAGCTACGAGCAGTACTTC. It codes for CASSLLLSYEQYF.

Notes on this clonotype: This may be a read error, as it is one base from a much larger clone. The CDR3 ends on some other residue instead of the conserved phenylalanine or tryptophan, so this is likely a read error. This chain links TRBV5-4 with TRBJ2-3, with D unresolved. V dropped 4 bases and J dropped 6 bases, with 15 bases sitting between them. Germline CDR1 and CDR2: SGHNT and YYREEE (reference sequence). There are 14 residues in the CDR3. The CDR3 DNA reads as TGTGCCAGCAGCCCACGCAACGGCGTTGATACGCAGTATTTA. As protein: CASSPRNGVDTQYL.

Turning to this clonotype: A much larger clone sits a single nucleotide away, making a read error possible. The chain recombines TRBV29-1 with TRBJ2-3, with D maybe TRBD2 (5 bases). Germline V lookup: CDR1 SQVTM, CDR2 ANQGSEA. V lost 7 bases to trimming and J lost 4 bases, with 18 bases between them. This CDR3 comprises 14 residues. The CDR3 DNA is TGCAGCGCTGAGGGTTTTTCCATTTCAGATACGCAGTATTTT. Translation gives CSAEGFSISDTQYF.

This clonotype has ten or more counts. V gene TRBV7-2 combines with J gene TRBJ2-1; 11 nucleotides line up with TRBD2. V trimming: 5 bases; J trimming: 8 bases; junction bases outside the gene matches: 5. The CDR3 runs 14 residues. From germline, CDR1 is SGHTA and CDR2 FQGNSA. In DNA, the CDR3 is TGTGCCAGCAGCGCCACTAGCGGGAGCGATGAGCAGTTCTTC. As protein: CASSATSGSDEQFF.

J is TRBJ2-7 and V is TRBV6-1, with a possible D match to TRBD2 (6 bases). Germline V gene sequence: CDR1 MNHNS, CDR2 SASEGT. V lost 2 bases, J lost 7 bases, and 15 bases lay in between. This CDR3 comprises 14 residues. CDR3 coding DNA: TGTGCCAGCAGTGAATGGAGGGGCTCCTGGGAGCAGTACTTC. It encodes CASSEWRGSWEQYF.

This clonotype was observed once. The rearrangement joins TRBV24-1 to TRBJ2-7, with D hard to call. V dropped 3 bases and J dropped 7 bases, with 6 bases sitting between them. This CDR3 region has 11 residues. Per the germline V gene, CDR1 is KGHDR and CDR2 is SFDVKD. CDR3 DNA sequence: TGTGCCACCAGTGATGGAAGGGAGCAGTACTTC. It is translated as CATSDGREQYF.

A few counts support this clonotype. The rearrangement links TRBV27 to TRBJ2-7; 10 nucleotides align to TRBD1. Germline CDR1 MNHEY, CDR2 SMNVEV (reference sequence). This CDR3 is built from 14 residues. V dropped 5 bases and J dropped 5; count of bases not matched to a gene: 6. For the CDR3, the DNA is TGTGCCAGCAGTGAGACAGGGGGCTACAACGAGCAGTACTTC. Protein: CASSETGGYNEQYF.

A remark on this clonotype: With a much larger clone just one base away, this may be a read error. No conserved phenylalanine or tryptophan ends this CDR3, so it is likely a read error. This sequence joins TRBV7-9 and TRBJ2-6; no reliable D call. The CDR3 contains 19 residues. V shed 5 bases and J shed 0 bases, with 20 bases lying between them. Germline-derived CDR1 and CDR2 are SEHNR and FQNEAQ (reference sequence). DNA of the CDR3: TGTGCCAGCAGCCGTCGGATAGGGCCCGGTGACTCTGGGGCCAACGTCCTGACTCTC. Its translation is CASSRRIGPGDSGANVLTL.

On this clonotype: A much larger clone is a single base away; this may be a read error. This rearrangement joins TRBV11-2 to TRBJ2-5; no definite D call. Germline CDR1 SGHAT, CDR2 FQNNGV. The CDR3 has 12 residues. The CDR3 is CAGSFNPETQYF. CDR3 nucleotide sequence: TGTGCCGGCAGCTTTAACCCAGAGACCCAGTACTTC.

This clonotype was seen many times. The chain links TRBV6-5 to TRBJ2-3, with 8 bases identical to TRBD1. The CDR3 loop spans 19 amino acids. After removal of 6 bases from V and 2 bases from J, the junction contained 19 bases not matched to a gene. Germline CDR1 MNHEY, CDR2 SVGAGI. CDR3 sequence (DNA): TGTGCCAGCAGCCCCCGACAGGGGCTAACAAGTTCCCACACAGATACGCAGTATTTT. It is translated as CASSPRQGLTSSHTDTQYF.

CDR3 loop: CASSVDPGDNQQYF. CDR3 DNA sequence: TGTGCCAGCAGCGTAGATCCGGGAGACAACCAGCAGTACTTC. The rearrangement joins TRBV9 to TRBJ2-7; D possibly corresponds to TRBD2 (6 bases). V gave up 0 bases and J gave up 8 bases, with 15 bases separating them. Germline V CDR1 and CDR2: SGDLS, YYNGEE. The CDR3 runs to 14 residues.

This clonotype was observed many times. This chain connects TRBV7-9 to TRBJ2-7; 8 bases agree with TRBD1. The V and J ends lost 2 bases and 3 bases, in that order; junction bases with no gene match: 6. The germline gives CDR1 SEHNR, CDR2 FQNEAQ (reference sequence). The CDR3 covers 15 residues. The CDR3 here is CASSLIGTGNYEQYF. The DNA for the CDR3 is TGTGCCAGCAGCTTAATTGGGACAGGTAACTACGAGCAGTACTTC. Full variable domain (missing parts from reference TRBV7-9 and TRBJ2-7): DTGVSQNPRHKITKRGQNVTFRCDPISEHNRLYWYRQTLGQGPEFLTYFQNEAQLEKSRLLSDRFSAERPKGSFSTLEIQRTEQGDSAMYLCASSLIGTGNYEQYFGPGTRLTVT.

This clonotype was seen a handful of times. The CDR3 spells CASSQEIGNGNQPQHF. The CDR3 DNA reads as TGCGCCAGCAGCCAAGAAATAGGAAATGGCAATCAGCCCCAGCATTTT. The chain joins TRBV4-1 to TRBJ1-5, with D hard to call. The ends were cut back, 0 bases at V and 2 bases at J, with 11 bases in the middle. The CDR3 consists of 16 residues. The V gene's germline CDR1 is MGHRA and CDR2 YSYEKL.

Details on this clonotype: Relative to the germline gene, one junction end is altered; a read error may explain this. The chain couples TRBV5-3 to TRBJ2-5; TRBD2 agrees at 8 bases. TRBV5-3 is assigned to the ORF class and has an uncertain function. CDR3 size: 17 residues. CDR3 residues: CASSLVPTGGRLETQYF. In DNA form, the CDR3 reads TGTGCCAGCAGCTTGGTCCCCACTGGCGGGAGGTTGGAGACCCAGTACTTC.

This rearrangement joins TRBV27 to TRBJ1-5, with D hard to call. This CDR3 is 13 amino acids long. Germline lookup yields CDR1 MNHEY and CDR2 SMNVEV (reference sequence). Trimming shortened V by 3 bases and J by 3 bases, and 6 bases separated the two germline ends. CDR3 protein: CASSLGFNQPQHF. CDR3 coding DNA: TGTGCCAGCAGTTTGGGTTTCAATCAGCCCCAGCATTTT.

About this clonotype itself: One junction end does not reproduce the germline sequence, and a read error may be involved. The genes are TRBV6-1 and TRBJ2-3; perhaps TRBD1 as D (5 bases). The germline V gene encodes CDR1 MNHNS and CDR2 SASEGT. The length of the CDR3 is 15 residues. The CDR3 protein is CASSEANRITGTQYF. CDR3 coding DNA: TGTGCCAGCAGTGAAGCCAACCGAATCACAGGTACGCAGTATTTT.

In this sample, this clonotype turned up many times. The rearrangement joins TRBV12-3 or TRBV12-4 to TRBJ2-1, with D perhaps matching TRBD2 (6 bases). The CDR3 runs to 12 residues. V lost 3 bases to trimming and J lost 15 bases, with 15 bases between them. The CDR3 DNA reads TGTGCCAGCAGTTTGAGCGGGCCTCCTCCGTTCTTC. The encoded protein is CASSLSGPPPFF.

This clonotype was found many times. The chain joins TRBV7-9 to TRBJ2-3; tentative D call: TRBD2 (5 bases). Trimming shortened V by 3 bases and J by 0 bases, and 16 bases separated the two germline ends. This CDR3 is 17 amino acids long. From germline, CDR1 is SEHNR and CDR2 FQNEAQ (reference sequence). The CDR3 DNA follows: TGTGCCAGCAGCTTGCCCGGGAAGCCCCAGAGCACAGATACGCAGTATTTT. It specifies CASSLPGKPQSTDTQYF.

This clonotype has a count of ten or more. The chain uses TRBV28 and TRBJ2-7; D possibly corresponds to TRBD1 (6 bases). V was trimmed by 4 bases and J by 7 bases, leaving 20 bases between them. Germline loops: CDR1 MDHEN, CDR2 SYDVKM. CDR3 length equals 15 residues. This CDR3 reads CASSYRRDRGGEQYF. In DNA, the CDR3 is TGTGCCAGCAGTTATCGCCGGGACCGAGGGGGAGAGCAGTACTTC. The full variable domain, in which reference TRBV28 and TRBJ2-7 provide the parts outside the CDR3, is DVKVTQSSRYLVKRTGEKVFLECVQDMDHENMFWYRQDPGLGLRLIYFSYDVKMKEKGDIPEGYSVSREKKERFSLILESASTNQTSMYLCASSYRRDRGGEQYFGPGTRLTVT.

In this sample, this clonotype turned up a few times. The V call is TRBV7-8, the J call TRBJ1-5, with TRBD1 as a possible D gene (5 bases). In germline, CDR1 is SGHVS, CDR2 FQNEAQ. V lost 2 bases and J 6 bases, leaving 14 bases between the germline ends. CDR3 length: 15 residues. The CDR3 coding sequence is TGTGCCAGCAGCTTATTGCGAGGGGCAGGTCAGCCCCAGCATTTT. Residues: CASSLLRGAGQPQHF. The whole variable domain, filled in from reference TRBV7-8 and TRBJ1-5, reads GAGVSQSPRYKVAKRGQDVALRCDPISGHVSLFWYQQALGQGPEFLTYFQNEAQLDKSGLPSDRFFAERPEGSVSTLKIQRTQQEDSAVYLCASSLLRGAGQPQHFGDGTRLSIL.

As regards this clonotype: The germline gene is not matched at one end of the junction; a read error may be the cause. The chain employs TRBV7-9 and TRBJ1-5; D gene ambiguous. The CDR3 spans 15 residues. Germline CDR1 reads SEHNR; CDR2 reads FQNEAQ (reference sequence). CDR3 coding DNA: TGTGCCAGCAGCTTGTCGGGGAGCAGCAATCAGCCCCTGCATTTT. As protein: CASSLSGSSNQPLHF.

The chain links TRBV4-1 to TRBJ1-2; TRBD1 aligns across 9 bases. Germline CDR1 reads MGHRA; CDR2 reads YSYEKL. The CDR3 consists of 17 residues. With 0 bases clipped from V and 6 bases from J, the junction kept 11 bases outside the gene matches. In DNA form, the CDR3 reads TGCGCCAGCAGCCAAGATACAGGGGGCGCGGATGGAGATGGCTACACCTTC. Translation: CASSQDTGGADGDGYTF.

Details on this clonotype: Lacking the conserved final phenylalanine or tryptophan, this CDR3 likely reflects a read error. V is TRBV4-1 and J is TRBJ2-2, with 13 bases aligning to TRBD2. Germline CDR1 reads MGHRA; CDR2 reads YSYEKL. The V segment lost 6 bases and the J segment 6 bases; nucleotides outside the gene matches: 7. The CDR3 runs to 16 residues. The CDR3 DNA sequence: TGCGCCAGCAGACTAGCGGGAGGGCAGGGGGCCGGGGAGCTGTTTTTA. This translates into CASRLAGGQGAGELFL.